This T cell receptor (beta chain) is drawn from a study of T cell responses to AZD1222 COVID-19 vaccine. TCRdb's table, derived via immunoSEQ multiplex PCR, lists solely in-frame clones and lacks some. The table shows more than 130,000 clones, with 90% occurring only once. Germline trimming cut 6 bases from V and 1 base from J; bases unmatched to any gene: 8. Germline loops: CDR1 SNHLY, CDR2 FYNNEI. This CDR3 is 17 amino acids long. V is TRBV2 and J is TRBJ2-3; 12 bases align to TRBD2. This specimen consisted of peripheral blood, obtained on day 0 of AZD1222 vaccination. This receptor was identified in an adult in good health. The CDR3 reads CASSDPSGGAGTDTQYF. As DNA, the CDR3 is TGTGCCAGCAGCGATCCTAGCGGGGGGGCTGGCACAGATACGCAGTATTTT.